The T cell receptor (beta chain) under discussion was sequenced for a study of OX40 agonist ivuxolimab in advanced cancers. At the level of the study: Age averaged about 66 years (range about 20 to 79), and more than 80% were male. Three patients, one with hepatocellular carcinoma and two with cutaneous melanoma, responded partially.

The V gene's germline CDR1 is MNHEY and CDR2 SMNVEV (reference sequence). V shed 6 bases, J shed 7 bases, and the junction held 12 bases outside the gene matches. The CDR3 sequence is 14 residues long. Profiled with immunoSEQ multiplex PCR; TCRdb holds only in-frame clones, not every one. Among more than 25,000 clones listed, approximately 84% were seen once. Autoimmune disease history or systemic immunosuppression led to patient exclusion. Sampling times: baseline, cycle 4 day 1, cycle 7 day 1. The origin of this receptor is an adult with an advanced solid tumor such as melanoma, head and neck, liver or kidney cancer. The chain is built from TRBV27 and TRBJ2-7, with 7 bases fitting TRBD2. The source material was CD4+ or CD8+ T cells sorted from blood, sampled in a trial of the OX40 agonist ivuxolimab. This chain's CDR3 is CASSGLDSLWEQYF. The DNA for the CDR3 is TGTGCCAGCAGCGGACTAGATTCATTGTGGGAGCAGTACTTC.